This T cell receptor (beta chain) was recorded in a study of blood T cell repertoires in COVID-19. Study overall: In each case, the material was cDNA or gDNA derived from T cells, B-cell-depleted T cells, or PBMCs.

The authors' processing: The assay estimated nucleated cells by amplifying reference gene primers. Generated by immunoSEQ multiplex PCR, the TCRdb table keeps only in-frame clones and is missing some. The V and J calls and clone size come from that table; D and trimming were worked out from the DNA. The sample lists around 250,000 clones; approximately 87% were seen once. The CDR3 contains 15 residues. With 2 bases removed from V and 7 bases from J, the gap between germline ends came to 15 bases. Germline V gives CDR1 MDHEN, CDR2 SYDVKM. Sequencing used peripheral blood. The V call is TRBV28, the J call TRBJ1-5; possibly TRBD1 for D (6 bases). The receptor comes from a man in his fifties or sixties with acute or convalescent COVID-19. The CDR3 reads CASSLRLLGAQPQHF. The CDR3 DNA sequence: TGTGCCAGCAGTTTAAGACTTCTGGGGGCCCAGCCCCAGCATTTT. The full variable domain, in which reference TRBV28 and TRBJ1-5 provide the parts outside the CDR3, is DVKVTQSSRYLVKRTGEKVFLECVQDMDHENMFWYRQDPGLGLRLIYFSYDVKMKEKGDIPEGYSVSREKKERFSLILESASTNQTSMYLCASSLRLLGAQPQHFGDGTRLSIL.